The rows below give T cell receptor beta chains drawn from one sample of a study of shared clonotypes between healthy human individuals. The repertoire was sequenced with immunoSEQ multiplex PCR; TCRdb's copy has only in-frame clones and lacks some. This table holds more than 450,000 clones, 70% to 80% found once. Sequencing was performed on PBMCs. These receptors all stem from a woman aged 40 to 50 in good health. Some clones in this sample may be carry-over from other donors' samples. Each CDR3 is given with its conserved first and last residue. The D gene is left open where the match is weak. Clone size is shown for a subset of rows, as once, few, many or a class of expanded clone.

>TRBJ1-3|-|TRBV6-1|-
TGTGCCAGCACAGACTCTGGAAACACCATATATTTT
CASTDSGNTIYF
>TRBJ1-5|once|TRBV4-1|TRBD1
TGCGCCAGCAGCCAAGCGGGGACAGTGCCAAATCAGCCCCAGCATTTT
CASSQAGTVPNQPQHF
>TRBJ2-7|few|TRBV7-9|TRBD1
TGTGCCAGCAGCTTACCAACTGCGGGGACAGGCGTATTATACGAGCAGTACTTC
CASSLPTAGTGVLYEQYF
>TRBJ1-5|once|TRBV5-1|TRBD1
TGCGCCAGCAGCTTGGGTACAGGGGATAATACTCAGCCCCAGCATTTT
CASSLGTGDNTQPQHF
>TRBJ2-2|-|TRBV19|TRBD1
TGTGCCAGTAACCGGGACAGGGCCACCGGGGAGCTGTTTTTT
CASNRDRATGELFF
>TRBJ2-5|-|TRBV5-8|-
TGTGCCAGCAGCTTGGAGGTAGAAGAGACCCAGTACTTC
CASSLEVEETQYF
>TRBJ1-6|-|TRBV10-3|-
TGTGCCATCAGTGAAGGAAGGGGTAATTCACCCCTCCACTTT
CAISEGRGNSPLHF
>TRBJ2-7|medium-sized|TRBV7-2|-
TGTGCCAGCAGCCCCGACAGGAACTCCTACGAGCAGTACTTC
CASSPDRNSYEQYF
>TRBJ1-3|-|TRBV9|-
TGTGCCAGCAGCGTAGAAGGGAGCTCTGGAAACACCATATATTTT
CASSVEGSSGNTIYF
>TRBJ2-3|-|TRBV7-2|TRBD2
TGTGCCAGCAGCTTGACTAGCGGGAGCCCCACAGATACGCAGTATTTT
CASSLTSGSPTDTQYF
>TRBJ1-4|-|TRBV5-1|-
TGCGCCAGCAGCTTGGCCGGGGGAGGGGGTGAAAAACTGTTTTTT
CASSLAGGGGEKLFF
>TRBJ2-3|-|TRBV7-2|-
TGTGCCAGCAGCTTCCTGCAGGATACGCAGTATTTT
CASSFLQDTQYF